A selection of T cell receptor beta chains follows, all from one sample in a study of blood T cell repertoires in COVID-19. Method: immunoSEQ multiplex PCR; TCRdb's copy keeps in-frame clones and lacks some. The table includes around 500,000 clones, 80% to 90% detected once. Sequencing was done on a sample of peripheral blood. The receptors stem from a human donor in a cohort sampled during active COVID-19. The conserved cysteine and the conserved F or W are not part of the CDR3 here. The order of the fields is J gene, V gene, clone size, CDR3 protein. Rows may omit the clone size; those that give it use once, few, many or a size class.

j_call: TRBJ1-5
v_call: TRBV11-2
clone_size: .
cdr3_aa: ASSLGGGQGYSNQPQH

j_call: TRBJ2-7
v_call: TRBV3-1/TRBV3-2
clone_size: .
cdr3_aa: ASSQGQGGSYEQY

j_call: TRBJ1-2
v_call: TRBV28
clone_size: .
cdr3_aa: ASSSGASFNYGYT

j_call: TRBJ2-1
v_call: TRBV28
clone_size: .
cdr3_aa: ASRPQGTGLQF

j_call: TRBJ2-5
v_call: TRBV5-6
clone_size: once
cdr3_aa: ASSSSGSGTQY

j_call: TRBJ1-2
v_call: TRBV2
clone_size: .
cdr3_aa: ASRGSSIYGYT

j_call: TRBJ2-1
v_call: TRBV5-4
clone_size: .
cdr3_aa: ASSLQDNEQF

j_call: TRBJ1-4
v_call: TRBV10-3
clone_size: .
cdr3_aa: AISAGTGEEKLF

j_call: TRBJ1-3
v_call: TRBV2
clone_size: .
cdr3_aa: ASSNRGSSIY

j_call: TRBJ1-2
v_call: TRBV7-2
clone_size: .
cdr3_aa: ASRSPSSNYGYT

j_call: TRBJ2-1
v_call: TRBV11-3
clone_size: few
cdr3_aa: ASSLGGGIYNEQF

j_call: TRBJ1-2
v_call: TRBV5-1
clone_size: .
cdr3_aa: ASSLEVDRRGYT

j_call: TRBJ1-2
v_call: TRBV10-3
clone_size: few
cdr3_aa: AISRTGEGYT

j_call: TRBJ2-5
v_call: TRBV28
clone_size: .
cdr3_aa: ASSFSRPRPTQY

j_call: TRBJ1-2
v_call: TRBV19
clone_size: .
cdr3_aa: ASTSRDRGGYT

j_call: TRBJ2-1
v_call: TRBV24-1
clone_size: .
cdr3_aa: ATSAGLAGVGRSYNEQF

j_call: TRBJ2-3
v_call: TRBV19
clone_size: .
cdr3_aa: ASSETGGRDTQY

j_call: TRBJ2-1
v_call: TRBV5-1
clone_size: .
cdr3_aa: ASEGQGVVEQF

j_call: TRBJ1-5
v_call: TRBV7-9
clone_size: .
cdr3_aa: ASSPGTANQPQH

j_call: TRBJ2-3
v_call: TRBV30
clone_size: .
cdr3_aa: ARGRREATDTQY

j_call: TRBJ2-3
v_call: TRBV14
clone_size: .
cdr3_aa: ASSQDRYYFTDTQY

j_call: TRBJ1-5
v_call: TRBV12-3/TRBV12-4
clone_size: .
cdr3_aa: ASSLRAPQH

j_call: TRBJ2-1
v_call: TRBV30
clone_size: once
cdr3_aa: AWSVRPSSYNEQF

j_call: TRBJ1-2
v_call: TRBV7-9
clone_size: once
cdr3_aa: ASSFSETGSGGYT

j_call: TRBJ1-1
v_call: TRBV19
clone_size: .
cdr3_aa: ASSIVRGTLGAF

j_call: TRBJ2-3
v_call: TRBV4-3
clone_size: .
cdr3_aa: ASSQDRGGLITDTQY

j_call: TRBJ1-1
v_call: TRBV19
clone_size: .
cdr3_aa: ASSGQGRTEAF

j_call: TRBJ1-5
v_call: TRBV2
clone_size: .
cdr3_aa: ASSRSGQKNQPQH

j_call: TRBJ2-1
v_call: TRBV19
clone_size: .
cdr3_aa: ASSIGGSYHNEQF

j_call: TRBJ2-3
v_call: TRBV6-5
clone_size: .
cdr3_aa: ASSYAASGSTDTQY

j_call: TRBJ2-3
v_call: TRBV5-5
clone_size: .
cdr3_aa: ASSLRRGRADTQY

j_call: TRBJ1-2
v_call: TRBV18
clone_size: once
cdr3_aa: ASSPSGDYGYT

j_call: TRBJ2-1
v_call: TRBV10-3
clone_size: .
cdr3_aa: AISESGQGHNEQF

j_call: TRBJ2-7
v_call: TRBV6-5
clone_size: once
cdr3_aa: ASSYAARATYEQY

j_call: TRBJ1-6
v_call: TRBV7-3
clone_size: few
cdr3_aa: ASSLMSGNSPLH

j_call: TRBJ2-3
v_call: TRBV28
clone_size: .
cdr3_aa: ASLRTLGAADTQY

j_call: TRBJ2-1
v_call: TRBV7-9
clone_size: .
cdr3_aa: ASSYDRVRDEQF

j_call: TRBJ2-3
v_call: TRBV6-6
clone_size: .
cdr3_aa: ASSYSAQGGTQY

j_call: TRBJ2-1
v_call: TRBV19
clone_size: .
cdr3_aa: ASSTGPGLAGNEQF

j_call: TRBJ2-2
v_call: TRBV19
clone_size: .
cdr3_aa: ASSTNRDRGLDTGELF

j_call: TRBJ1-5
v_call: TRBV9
clone_size: .
cdr3_aa: ASSVRPEGGQPQH

j_call: TRBJ2-1
v_call: TRBV5-8
clone_size: .
cdr3_aa: ASSLFIRASGNHNEQF

j_call: TRBJ2-3
v_call: TRBV6-5
clone_size: .
cdr3_aa: ASSYRGGGGTDTQY

j_call: TRBJ1-2
v_call: TRBV7-8
clone_size: .
cdr3_aa: ASSLKRETGSGYT

j_call: TRBJ1-2
v_call: TRBV12-3/TRBV12-4
clone_size: .
cdr3_aa: ASSPQGFYGYT

j_call: TRBJ1-1
v_call: TRBV6-5
clone_size: .
cdr3_aa: ASSIQVTEAF

j_call: TRBJ1-1
v_call: TRBV4-2
clone_size: .
cdr3_aa: ASSQETGWNTEAF

j_call: TRBJ1-5
v_call: TRBV19
clone_size: .
cdr3_aa: ASRDRASNQPQH

j_call: TRBJ1-1
v_call: TRBV15
clone_size: .
cdr3_aa: ASSQGQVNTEAF

j_call: TRBJ1-2
v_call: TRBV3-1/TRBV3-2
clone_size: .
cdr3_aa: ASSPQGYYGYT

j_call: TRBJ1-2
v_call: TRBV7-2
clone_size: .
cdr3_aa: ASSLKQDIGYGYT

j_call: TRBJ2-1
v_call: TRBV4-1
clone_size: .
cdr3_aa: ASSQDRASGLNEQF

j_call: TRBJ1-1
v_call: TRBV27
clone_size: few
cdr3_aa: ASAEGVDTEAF

j_call: TRBJ1-2
v_call: TRBV2
clone_size: .
cdr3_aa: ASSVRTGNGGYT

j_call: TRBJ1-1
v_call: TRBV18
clone_size: .
cdr3_aa: ASSPERNTEAF